This T cell receptor beta chain was captured by sequencing in a study of Graves' ophthalmopathy and Graves' hyperthyroidism. Amplification of the TCR beta CDR3 regions used RNA transcripts (as template). Second-round multiplex PCR came after first-round RT-PCR with HTBI primers. TCRdb re-derived calls from the multiplex PCR reads in MiXCR, one entry per CDR3 protein. This table holds some 380,000 distinct CDR3 sequences, roughly 15% found once. Many counts were recorded for this clonotype. Its antigen remains unidentified. The study's findings and limits: Detected in blood as well were most expanded thyroid clonotypes with frequency above 0.001.

This CDR3 contains 14 residues. After removal of 6 bases from V and 7 bases from J, the junction contained 10 bases not matched to a gene. The chain employs TRBV12-3 or TRBV12-4 and TRBJ2-7; 9 positions match TRBD1. Input material: peripheral blood. The receptor was isolated from a woman aged 18-29 years with stable Graves' hyperthyroidism. CDR3 DNA sequence: TGTGCCAGCAGGCTGGGACAGGGACGGGTTGAGCAGTACTTC. Translated: CASRLGQGRVEQYF.